Shown below are 28 T cell receptor beta chains from a single sample sequenced in a study of T cell repertoires in cytomegalovirus infection (dated by TCRdb to about 2019). TCRdb shows the sequencer as Illumina HiSeq 1500. TCRdb reprocessed the public reads (quality trimming at Q25 with fastp, clone calling with MiXCR) and kept in-frame beta chains. Merged by CDR3 protein, the rows form single entries marked with the most common genes and DNA. This sample is represented by around 310,000 distinct CDR3 sequences; roughly 29% of them were singletons. Together, the top ten hold 20% of the sample. Which antigens these TCRs recognize remains unknown. The sample's treatment or condition, from its label and the paper: in vitro stimulation with specific CMV peptide epitopes to enrich CMV-specific T cells. This specimen consisted of cultured PBMCs, obtained from culture after CMV antigen stimulation. The receptors derive from a human donor in good health (CMV status not recorded). Some clones in this sample may be carry-over from other donors' samples.

In this sample, this clonotype turned up many times. The chain is built from TRBV7-2 and TRBJ2-3; 10 bases agree with TRBD2. Germline CDR1 reads SGHTA; CDR2 reads FQGNSA. The junction had 7 bases not matched to a gene; V was cut back by 5 bases and J by 5 bases. The CDR3 has 15 residues. The CDR3 loop is CASSRTSGSGDTQYF. In DNA form, the CDR3 reads TGTGCCAGCAGCCGGACTAGCGGATCCGGAGATACGCAGTATTTT.

There are a few counts of this clonotype. This sequence joins TRBV9 and TRBJ1-2; TRBD1 aligns across 7 bases. V lost 0 bases and J lost 4; bases outside the gene matches: 3. The CDR3 length is 14 residues. Germline CDR1 reads SGDLS; CDR2 reads YYNGEE. This chain's CDR3 is CASSVGGTVYGYTF. In DNA, the CDR3 is TGTGCCAGCAGCGTAGGGGGGACAGTCTATGGCTACACCTTC.

The J gene is TRBJ1-3, the V gene TRBV13, with unresolved D. The V end lost 1 base, the J end lost 0 bases, and 10 bases lay between the germline ends. The CDR3 has 16 residues. Germline V gives CDR1 PRHDT, CDR2 FYEKMQ (reference sequence). This CDR3 is CASSLEVSSSGNTIYF. The CDR3 DNA is TGTGCCAGCAGCTTAGAGGTTTCCAGCTCTGGAAACACCATATATTTT. Full variable domain (remainder filled in from reference TRBV13 and TRBJ1-3): AAGVIQSPRHLIKEKRETATLKCYPIPRHDTVYWYQQGPGQDPQFLISFYEKMQSDKGSIPDRFSAQQFSDYHSELNMSSLELGDSALYFCASSLEVSSSGNTIYFGEGSWLTVV.

This clonotype was observed a handful of times. The V gene is TRBV6-1, the J gene TRBJ2-1, with D possibly being TRBD2 (5 bases). Germline V gene sequence: CDR1 MNHNS, CDR2 SASEGT. V lost 6 bases, J lost 6 bases, and 15 bases lay in between. This CDR3 is built from 14 residues. In DNA, the CDR3 is TGTGCCAGCAGCCGAGGGATGACCCTCAATGAGCAGTTCTTC. As protein: CASSRGMTLNEQFF.

Ten or more counts support this clonotype. This chain joins TRBV7-8 and TRBJ2-7; 10 positions agree with TRBD2. From germline, CDR1 is SGHVS and CDR2 FQNEAQ. The V gene end was trimmed by 6 bases and the J gene end by 6 bases; junction bases not matched to a gene: 8. There are 14 residues in the CDR3. The DNA of the CDR3 is TGTGCCAGCAGGGGAGGGACTAGCGAAGGCGAGCAGTACTTC. Its translation is CASRGGTSEGEQYF.

This clonotype was counted at least ten times. This chain links TRBV19 with TRBJ2-1; 16 bases align to TRBD2. CDR1 and CDR2 from the germline V gene are LNHDA and SQIVND (reference sequence). J gave up 5 bases and V 3 bases, and 16 bases lay outside the gene matches. The length of the CDR3 is 21 residues. The CDR3: CASSIGGVLGLAGGRHNEQFF. The CDR3 bases are TGTGCCAGTAGTATCGGTGGTGTATTGGGACTAGCGGGGGGGCGGCACAATGAGCAGTTCTTC.

This clonotype was detected only a few times. This rearrangement joins TRBV27 to TRBJ2-7, with 8 positions matching TRBD1. CDR3 length: 11 amino acids. Trimming took 8 bases from V and 7 from J; bases not matched to a gene: 4. CDR1 is MNHEY, CDR2 SMNVEV, per germline (reference sequence). The CDR3 loop reads CASGQGNEQYF. In DNA form, the CDR3 reads TGTGCCAGCGGACAGGGTAATGAGCAGTACTTC.

The chain carries TRBV10-3 and TRBJ2-1; 11 positions agree with TRBD2. Germline V lookup: CDR1 ENHRY, CDR2 SYGVKD. The CDR3 sequence is 18 residues long. J was trimmed by 0 bases and V by 5 bases; bases with no gene match: 9. This chain's CDR3 is CAISQASGGFSSYNEQFF. CDR3 sequence (DNA): TGTGCCATCAGTCAGGCTAGCGGGGGGTTTAGCTCCTACAATGAGCAGTTCTTC.

The J gene is TRBJ2-1, the V gene TRBV7-2; 14 bases line up with TRBD2. The V segment lost 5 bases and the J segment 10 bases; nucleotides outside the gene matches: 7. Germline-derived CDR1 and CDR2 are SGHTA and FQGNSA. There are 15 residues in the CDR3. The chain's CDR3 is CASSRGTSGSGEQFF. DNA of the CDR3: TGTGCCAGCAGCCGGGGGACTAGCGGGAGTGGAGAGCAGTTCTTC.

This clonotype was recorded only once. The gene calls are TRBV9 and TRBJ2-7; 8 nucleotides match TRBD2. Germline V CDR1 and CDR2: SGDLS, YYNGEE. The CDR3 spans 18 residues. V dropped 4 bases and J dropped 2; count of bases not matched to a gene: 17. The CDR3 DNA sequence: TGTGCCAGCAGCCCCAGCAGCCCCAATAGCGGGACTACCTACGAGCAGTACTTC. Protein: CASSPSSPNSGTTYEQYF.

This clonotype showed up just once. The V and J genes are TRBV20-1 and TRBJ2-1; possibly TRBD2 for D (5 bases). The CDR3 has 15 residues. CDR1 is DFQATT and CDR2 is SNEGSKA in the germline V gene (reference sequence). Deletions cut 3 bases from V and 5 bases from J, with 17 bases between. The CDR3 protein is CSARVASANNNEQFF. CDR3 sequence (DNA): TGCAGTGCTAGGGTAGCGTCAGCCAATAACAATGAGCAGTTCTTC.

The DNA of the CDR3 is TGTGCCAGCACCCAGGGAGGGTGGGTCACTGAAGCTTTCTTT. Translation gives CASTQGGWVTEAFF. The chain carries TRBV7-8 and TRBJ1-1, with D perhaps TRBD1 (5 bases). This CDR3 comprises 14 residues. Germline-derived CDR1 and CDR2 are SGHVS and FQNEAQ. Trimming stripped 7 bases from V and 4 bases from J, with 16 bases between. Combining the CDR3 with reference TRBV7-8 and TRBJ1-1 gives the whole variable domain GAGVSQSPRYKVAKRGQDVALRCDPISGHVSLFWYQQALGQGPEFLTYFQNEAQLDKSGLPSDRFFAERPEGSVSTLKIQRTQQEDSAVYLCASTQGGWVTEAFFGQGTRLTVV.

The rearrangement links TRBV9 to TRBJ1-6; no firm D call. This CDR3 region has 12 residues. CDR1 is SGDLS, CDR2 YYNGEE, per germline. The V gene lost 4 bases and the J gene lost 10 bases, with 9 bases spanning the gap. The CDR3 sequence is CASSPESSPLHF. The CDR3 nucleotides read TGTGCCAGCAGCCCGGAGAGCTCACCCCTCCACTTT.

The V gene is TRBV11-3, the J gene TRBJ2-7, with a weak D call TRBD1 (6 bases). The CDR3 is 14 amino acids. The V end lost 5 bases, the J end lost 2 bases, and 13 bases lay between the germline ends. CDR1 is SGHNT and CDR2 is YENEEA in the germline V gene. CDR3 bases: TGTGCCAGCAGCCCCGGACGGACAGCCTACGAGCAGTACTTC. The encoded protein is CASSPGRTAYEQYF.

The chain links TRBV20-1 to TRBJ2-7; D possibly matches TRBD1 or TRBD2 (6 bases each). CDR1 is DFQATT and CDR2 is SNEGSKA in the germline V gene (reference sequence). The CDR3 is made up of 12 amino acids. CDR3 nucleotide sequence: TGCAAGAGAGGGGGGAGTCTCGACGAGCAGTACTTC. This translates into CKRGGSLDEQYF.

The rearrangement links TRBV28 to TRBJ2-1, with D unclear. Between the trimmed V and J ends, which lost 7 bases and 0 bases, there was a span of 10 bases. The CDR3 length is 14 residues. Germline-derived CDR1 and CDR2 are MDHEN and SYDVKM. In DNA form, the CDR3 reads TGTGCCAGCATGGACGGGCCCTCCTACAATGAGCAGTTCTTC. Amino acids: CASMDGPSYNEQFF.

V usage is TRBV30 and J usage is TRBJ1-6; D may be TRBD1 (5 bases). The V end lost 3 bases, the J end lost 8 bases, and 11 bases lay between the germline ends. CDR1 is GTSNPN and CDR2 is SVGIG in the germline V gene (reference sequence). The CDR3 covers 13 residues. CDR3 nucleotide sequence: TGTGCCTGGAGAGGTCTACAGGATTCACCCCTCCACTTT. It codes for CAWRGLQDSPLHF.

The chain joins TRBV5-6 to TRBJ2-7, with 7 bases that match TRBD1. V was clipped by 2 bases and J by 6 bases; unmatched bases: 11. The CDR3 contains 15 residues. Germline V gives CDR1 SGHDT, CDR2 YYEEEE. The CDR3 DNA sequence: TGTGCCAGCAGCTTCCCGGACAGGATTGGGGGCGAGCAGTACTTC. Translated, it gives CASSFPDRIGGEQYF.

The gene calls are TRBV12-3 or TRBV12-4 and TRBJ1-1; maybe TRBD1 (6 bases). The CDR3 contains 15 residues. V was clipped by 7 bases and J by 6 bases, with 21 bases between them. CDR3 sequence reads: CASKPMGRGMAEAFF. Here the CDR3 DNA reads TGTGCCAGCAAACCCATGGGGAGGGGGATGGCTGAAGCTTTCTTT.

V gene TRBV4-2 combines with J gene TRBJ2-1; the match to TRBD2 covers 13 bases. Trimming removed 4 bases from V and 0 bases from J; junction bases left unmatched: 12. The CDR3 consists of 20 residues. CDR1 is LGHNA, CDR2 YNFKEQ, per germline. The CDR3 DNA follows: TGTGCCAGCAGCCTAAACCGACTAGCGGGAGGACCGAGCTCCTACAATGAGCAGTTCTTC. Its protein product is CASSLNRLAGGPSSYNEQFF.

The chain joins TRBV12-3 or TRBV12-4 to TRBJ2-5, with 8 bases that match TRBD2. The CDR3 runs to 15 residues. V shed 4 bases, J shed 5 bases, and the junction held 9 bases outside the gene matches. CDR3 loop: CASSSSGTSWETQYF. DNA of the CDR3: TGTGCCAGCAGTTCATCCGGGACTAGTTGGGAGACCCAGTACTTC.

The CDR3 reads CSARDQRSVVDTQYF. CDR3 coding DNA: TGCAGTGCTAGAGATCAGCGTAGTGTGGTAGATACGCAGTATTTT. The chain employs TRBV20-1 and TRBJ2-3; the D is unclear. V was cut by 0 bases and J by 5 bases, with 15 bases left in between. Per the germline V gene, CDR1 is DFQATT and CDR2 is SNEGSKA (reference sequence). The CDR3 covers 15 residues.

The V gene is TRBV19, the J gene TRBJ1-2; D remains ambiguous. Between the trimmed V and J ends, which lost 3 bases and 1 base, there was a span of 6 bases. The V gene's germline CDR1 is LNHDA and CDR2 SQIVND (reference sequence). CDR3 length: 13 amino acids. The CDR3 DNA follows: TGTGCCAGTAGTATGGGGTTTAACTATGGCTACACCTTC. It codes for CASSMGFNYGYTF.

This clonotype was seen a few times. This sequence joins TRBV7-9 and TRBJ2-5; 8 bases align to TRBD2. CDR1 and CDR2 (germline): SEHNR, FQNEAQ (reference sequence). The CDR3 runs 13 residues. V gave up 8 bases and J gave up 5 bases; unmatched junction bases: 7. DNA of the CDR3: TGTGCCAGCGTCGGGAGGGGCGGCGAGACCCAGTACTTC. This codes for CASVGRGGETQYF. Together with reference TRBV7-9 and TRBJ2-5, the CDR3 gives the full variable domain: DTGVSQNPRHKITKRGQNVTFRCDPISEHNRLYWYRQTLGQGPEFLTYFQNEAQLEKSRLLSDRFSAERPKGSFSTLEIQRTEQGDSAMYLCASVGRGGETQYFGPGTRLLVL.

The chain combines TRBV11-2 with TRBJ1-1; tentative D call: TRBD1 (5 bases). The germline V gene has CDR1 SGHAT and CDR2 FQNNGV. The CDR3 spans 16 residues. Trimming took off 0 bases at V and 4 bases at J, with 15 bases between the two ends. The CDR3 loop reads CASSLDPGLGGTEAFF. The CDR3 DNA sequence: TGTGCCAGCAGCTTAGATCCGGGCCTGGGGGGCACTGAAGCTTTCTTT.

To note about this clonotype: Given a much more abundant clone one base away, this may be a read error. J is TRBJ2-3 and V is TRBV5-4, with D perhaps matching TRBD2 (5 bases). This CDR3 has 13 amino acids. Germline V gene lookup returns CDR1 SGHNT and CDR2 YYREEE (reference sequence). The CDR3 is CASRFGGTDTQYF. The CDR3 nucleotides are TGTGCCAGCCGCTTCGGGGGCACAGATACGCAGTATTTT.

This clonotype has only one observation. The chain couples TRBV29-1 to TRBJ2-1; the match to TRBD2 covers 13 bases. CDR1 and CDR2 from the germline V gene are SQVTM and ANQGSEA. The CDR3 has 16 residues. V was pared by 1 base and J by 2 bases, with 2 bases of the junction left unmatched. The CDR3 nucleotides are TGCAGCGTTGAAGGGACTAGCGGGAGCACCTACAATGAGCAGTTCTTC. It encodes CSVEGTSGSTYNEQFF.

This clonotype occurred many times. This chain links TRBV12-3 or TRBV12-4 with TRBJ1-2; D may be TRBD1 (5 bases). V lost 8 bases, J lost 7 bases, and 17 bases lay in between. This CDR3 is built from 13 residues. The CDR3 here is CASSPSGLPGYTF. Here the CDR3 DNA reads TGTGCCAGCTCCCCATCAGGGCTGCCTGGCTACACCTTC.